This is a list of T cell receptor beta chains from one sample in a study of blood T cell repertoires in COVID-19. Profiled with immunoSEQ multiplex PCR; TCRdb holds only in-frame clones, not every one. Of 100,000 to 110,000 clones detected, just under 80% appear once; the ten largest clones hold 31%. The material sequenced was peripheral blood. Receptors originate from a man in his sixties or seventies with active or convalescent COVID-19. Both conserved end residues are part of each CDR3. The order of the fields is D gene, V gene, clone size, J gene, CDR3 protein, CDR3 DNA. D genes are given only for firm matches. Clone size is given for some rows only: seen once, a few or many times, or a class if the clone is expanded.

d_gene: NA
v_gene: TRBV6-6
abundance: NA
j_gene: TRBJ2-1
CDR3aa: CASRPGLSGSEQFF
CDR3nt: TGTGCCAGCAGACCGGGTCTTAGCGGCAGTGAGCAGTTCTTC

d_gene: TRBD1
v_gene: TRBV27
abundance: NA
j_gene: TRBJ2-7
CDR3aa: CASSHGTGAEQYF
CDR3nt: TGTGCCAGCAGTCATGGGACAGGGGCCGAGCAGTACTTC

d_gene: NA
v_gene: TRBV24-1
abundance: NA
j_gene: TRBJ2-6
CDR3aa: CATSDFGAGANVLTF
CDR3nt: TGTGCCACCAGTGATTTCGGGGCTGGGGCCAACGTCCTGACTTTC

d_gene: NA
v_gene: TRBV5-1
abundance: NA
j_gene: TRBJ1-1
CDR3aa: CASSPTRAMNTEAFF
CDR3nt: TGCGCCAGCAGCCCGACCAGGGCTATGAACACTGAAGCTTTCTTT

d_gene: TRBD1
v_gene: TRBV10-2
abundance: NA
j_gene: TRBJ2-3
CDR3aa: CASRTRDSRTDTQYF
CDR3nt: TGCGCCAGCAGAACACGGGACAGTCGCACAGATACGCAGTATTTT

d_gene: NA
v_gene: TRBV28
abundance: once
j_gene: TRBJ2-2
CDR3aa: CASSLTDPPGELFF
CDR3nt: TGTGCCAGCAGTTTAACAGATCCCCCCGGGGAGCTGTTTTTT

d_gene: NA
v_gene: TRBV9
abundance: NA
j_gene: TRBJ2-5
CDR3aa: CASSVEGLYQETQYF
CDR3nt: TGTGCCAGCAGCGTAGAGGGACTGTACCAAGAGACCCAGTACTTC

d_gene: TRBD1
v_gene: TRBV27
abundance: NA
j_gene: TRBJ2-6
CDR3aa: CASSAGQGVAGANVLTF
CDR3nt: TGTGCCAGCAGTGCGGGACAGGGGGTAGCTGGGGCCAACGTCCTGACTTTC

d_gene: NA
v_gene: TRBV29-1
abundance: NA
j_gene: TRBJ2-7
CDR3aa: CSVAGPEQYF
CDR3nt: TGCAGCGTGGCGGGGCCCGAGCAGTACTTC

d_gene: NA
v_gene: TRBV3-1/TRBV3-2
abundance: NA
j_gene: TRBJ2-5
CDR3aa: CASSQEPTSRTGTQYF
CDR3nt: TGTGCCAGCAGCCAAGAACCTACTAGTAGGACCGGGACCCAGTACTTC

d_gene: TRBD2
v_gene: TRBV19
abundance: once
j_gene: TRBJ2-3
CDR3aa: CASSETVPASGTVPQYF
CDR3nt: TGTGCCAGTAGTGAGACGGTCCCGGCTAGCGGAACCGTTCCGCAGTATTTT

d_gene: NA
v_gene: TRBV7-8
abundance: once
j_gene: TRBJ1-2
CDR3aa: CASSLVPRDYGYTF
CDR3nt: TGTGCCAGCAGCTTAGTTCCCCGGGACTATGGCTACACCTTC

d_gene: NA
v_gene: TRBV10-3
abundance: NA
j_gene: TRBJ1-4
CDR3aa: CAIRGGEVFF
CDR3nt: TGTGCCATCAGGGGGGGGGAAGTGTTTTTT

d_gene: NA
v_gene: TRBV3-1/TRBV3-2
abundance: once
j_gene: TRBJ2-3
CDR3aa: CASSAGLVNTQYF
CDR3nt: TGTGCCAGCAGCGCGGGCCTCGTGAATACGCAGTATTTT

d_gene: NA
v_gene: TRBV4-1
abundance: NA
j_gene: TRBJ2-6
CDR3aa: CASSQEGSSSGANVLTF
CDR3nt: TGCGCCAGCAGCCAAGAAGGGAGCAGCTCTGGGGCCAACGTCCTGACTTTC

d_gene: NA
v_gene: TRBV19
abundance: NA
j_gene: TRBJ1-5
CDR3aa: CASSVEVGYNQPQHF
CDR3nt: TGTGCCAGTAGTGTAGAAGTGGGCTATAATCAGCCCCAGCATTTT

d_gene: TRBD1
v_gene: TRBV10-3
abundance: NA
j_gene: TRBJ2-5
CDR3aa: CAIKGQGAETQYF
CDR3nt: TGTGCCATCAAAGGACAGGGTGCAGAGACCCAGTACTTC

d_gene: NA
v_gene: TRBV19
abundance: NA
j_gene: TRBJ2-1
CDR3aa: CASSTQAGGSYNEQFF
CDR3nt: TGTGCCAGTAGTACCCAAGCAGGCGGGTCCTACAATGAGCAGTTCTTC

d_gene: NA
v_gene: TRBV7-9
abundance: NA
j_gene: TRBJ2-1
CDR3aa: CASSLEHYNEQFF
CDR3nt: TGTGCCAGCAGCTTAGAACACTACAATGAGCAGTTCTTC

d_gene: NA
v_gene: TRBV19
abundance: NA
j_gene: TRBJ2-3
CDR3aa: CASSVLGASTDTQYF
CDR3nt: TGTGCCAGTAGCGTATTGGGGGCTAGCACAGATACGCAGTATTTT

d_gene: NA
v_gene: TRBV18
abundance: NA
j_gene: TRBJ2-1
CDR3aa: CASSPPGSSYNEQFF
CDR3nt: TGTGCCAGCTCACCACCAGGGAGCTCCTACAATGAGCAGTTCTTC

d_gene: TRBD1
v_gene: TRBV4-2
abundance: NA
j_gene: TRBJ1-1
CDR3aa: CASSQLTGGPEAFF
CDR3nt: TGTGCCAGCAGCCAACTGACAGGGGGCCCTGAAGCTTTCTTT

d_gene: TRBD1
v_gene: TRBV5-1
abundance: NA
j_gene: TRBJ1-4
CDR3aa: CASSSGTANEKLFF
CDR3nt: TGCGCCAGCAGCTCCGGGACAGCCAATGAAAAACTGTTTTTT

d_gene: NA
v_gene: TRBV28
abundance: NA
j_gene: TRBJ1-2
CDR3aa: CASSWTDYGYTF
CDR3nt: TGTGCCAGCAGTTGGACAGACTATGGCTACACCTTC

d_gene: TRBD1
v_gene: TRBV7-2
abundance: NA
j_gene: TRBJ2-3
CDR3aa: CASSLTGGRTDTQYF
CDR3nt: TGTGCCAGCAGCTTAACAGGGGGTCGTACAGATACGCAGTATTTT

d_gene: NA
v_gene: TRBV27
abundance: few
j_gene: TRBJ2-3
CDR3aa: CASSLSGRASTDTQYF
CDR3nt: TGTGCCAGCAGTTTATCGGGCAGGGCGAGCACAGATACGCAGTATTTT

d_gene: NA
v_gene: TRBV5-8
abundance: NA
j_gene: TRBJ2-2
CDR3aa: CASSSSTGELFF
CDR3nt: TGTGCCAGCAGCTCCTCTACCGGGGAGCTGTTTTTT

d_gene: TRBD2
v_gene: TRBV9
abundance: NA
j_gene: TRBJ2-5
CDR3aa: CPLQPTPRERGAQTQYF
CDR3nt: TGTCCTCTCCAGCCCACACCCCGCGAGCGGGGGGCCCAGACCCAGTACTTC

d_gene: TRBD2
v_gene: TRBV6-5
abundance: NA
j_gene: TRBJ2-2
CDR3aa: CASSYSGGGNTGELFF
CDR3nt: TGTGCCAGCAGTTACTCTGGCGGGGGGAACACCGGGGAGCTGTTTTTT

d_gene: NA
v_gene: TRBV9
abundance: NA
j_gene: TRBJ2-1
CDR3aa: CASSVGHQARNEQFF
CDR3nt: TGTGCCAGCAGCGTAGGACACCAGGCCCGCAATGAGCAGTTCTTC

d_gene: TRBD1
v_gene: TRBV28
abundance: NA
j_gene: TRBJ1-4
CDR3aa: CASSLSRGRVNEKLFF
CDR3nt: TGTGCCAGCAGTTTGTCCAGGGGGCGGGTAAATGAAAAACTGTTTTTT

d_gene: TRBD1
v_gene: TRBV6-5
abundance: NA
j_gene: TRBJ2-1
CDR3aa: CASSAGQGGYNEQFF
CDR3nt: TGTGCCAGCAGCGCGGGACAGGGGGGGTACAATGAGCAGTTCTTC

d_gene: NA
v_gene: TRBV3-1/TRBV3-2
abundance: NA
j_gene: TRBJ1-1
CDR3aa: CASSQGFEVNTEAFF
CDR3nt: TGTGCCAGCAGCCAAGGATTTGAGGTGAACACTGAAGCTTTCTTT

d_gene: NA
v_gene: TRBV18
abundance: NA
j_gene: TRBJ1-2
CDR3aa: CASSPPHRTGYTF
CDR3nt: TGTGCCAGCTCACCCCCTCACAGGACAGGCTACACCTTC

d_gene: TRBD2
v_gene: TRBV7-3
abundance: many
j_gene: TRBJ2-3
CDR3aa: CASSPKGLAGTLNTQYF
CDR3nt: TGTGCCAGCAGCCCCAAAGGACTAGCGGGGACCTTAAATACGCAGTATTTT

d_gene: TRBD1
v_gene: TRBV19
abundance: many
j_gene: TRBJ1-4
CDR3aa: CASRPGQVATNEKLFF
CDR3nt: TGTGCCAGTAGACCGGGACAGGTAGCAACTAATGAAAAACTGTTTTTT

d_gene: TRBD1
v_gene: TRBV5-1
abundance: NA
j_gene: TRBJ1-2
CDR3aa: CASSLDRGDYGYTF
CDR3nt: TGCGCCAGCAGCTTGGACAGGGGGGACTATGGCTACACCTTC

d_gene: NA
v_gene: TRBV6-4
abundance: NA
j_gene: TRBJ1-5
CDR3aa: CFGRGQQPQHF
CDR3nt: TGCTTTGGCAGGGGACAACAGCCCCAGCATTTT

d_gene: NA
v_gene: TRBV5-6
abundance: NA
j_gene: TRBJ1-2
CDR3aa: CASSLDRTYGYTF
CDR3nt: TGTGCCAGCAGCTTGGACAGGACCTATGGCTACACCTTC

d_gene: NA
v_gene: TRBV15
abundance: NA
j_gene: TRBJ2-5
CDR3aa: CATSRELGRGETQYF
CDR3nt: TGTGCCACCAGCAGAGAACTAGGGAGGGGGGAGACCCAGTACTTC

d_gene: TRBD2
v_gene: TRBV7-2
abundance: NA
j_gene: TRBJ2-5
CDR3aa: CASSHRQGSGGAETQYF
CDR3nt: TGTGCCAGCAGCCACCGGCAGGGTAGCGGGGGGGCCGAGACCCAGTACTTC

d_gene: TRBD1
v_gene: TRBV6-5
abundance: NA
j_gene: TRBJ1-6
CDR3aa: CASSYSGTDSSPLHF
CDR3nt: TGTGCCAGCAGTTACTCGGGGACAGATAGTTCACCCCTCCACTTT

d_gene: NA
v_gene: TRBV18
abundance: NA
j_gene: TRBJ2-1
CDR3aa: CASSPPGSPRDEQFF
CDR3nt: TGTGCCAGCTCACCCCCCGGTAGCCCCCGCGATGAGCAGTTCTTC

d_gene: TRBD1
v_gene: TRBV5-4
abundance: NA
j_gene: TRBJ2-3
CDR3aa: CASNDRDSNTDTQYF
CDR3nt: TGTGCCAGCAATGACCGGGACAGCAACACAGATACGCAGTATTTT

d_gene: NA
v_gene: TRBV7-2
abundance: NA
j_gene: TRBJ1-2
CDR3aa: CASSFGGTYGYTF
CDR3nt: TGTGCCAGCAGCTTTGGAGGGACCTATGGCTACACCTTC

d_gene: NA
v_gene: TRBV5-5
abundance: few
j_gene: TRBJ2-7
CDR3aa: CASSLDDPWEEQYF
CDR3nt: TGTGCCAGCAGCTTGGATGACCCGTGGGAGGAGCAGTACTTC

d_gene: NA
v_gene: TRBV11-2
abundance: once
j_gene: TRBJ2-1
CDR3aa: CASRKITGSYNEQFF
CDR3nt: TGTGCCAGCAGGAAGATCACGGGTTCCTACAATGAGCAGTTCTTC

d_gene: NA
v_gene: TRBV24-1
abundance: few
j_gene: TRBJ1-1
CDR3aa: CATSEGSMNTEAFF
CDR3nt: TGTGCCACCAGTGAAGGGAGTATGAACACTGAAGCTTTCTTT

d_gene: TRBD1
v_gene: TRBV15
abundance: NA
j_gene: TRBJ2-5
CDR3aa: CATSRGQGSQETQYF
CDR3nt: TGTGCCACCAGCAGGGGACAGGGGTCCCAAGAGACCCAGTACTTC

d_gene: NA
v_gene: TRBV3-1/TRBV3-2
abundance: NA
j_gene: TRBJ2-3
CDR3aa: CASSQDTSWLTDTQYF
CDR3nt: TGTGCCAGCAGCCAAGATACTAGCTGGTTGACAGATACGCAGTATTTT